Below are 26 T cell receptor beta chains sequenced from a single sample in a study of T cell responses to AZD1222 COVID-19 vaccine. TCRdb keeps only in-frame clones here, not all; method: immunoSEQ multiplex PCR. The data contain some 130,000 clones, around nine tenths of them seen just once; the ten biggest clones take up 5% to 7.5%. The source material was peripheral blood, sampled on day 0 of AZD1222 vaccination. The receptors were sampled from an adult in good health.

This chain connects TRBV29-1 to TRBJ1-4; the match to TRBD1 covers 9 bases. Germline CDR1 and CDR2: SQVTM and ANQGSEA. CDR3 length equals 13 residues. J was trimmed by 7 bases and V by 3 bases; bases with no gene match: 3. The CDR3 DNA reads as TGCAGCGTTGAGGACAGGGGCGGTGAAAAACTGTTTTTT. Protein product: CSVEDRGGEKLFF.

The chain combines TRBV6-4 with TRBJ1-2; D is unresolved. CDR3 size: 12 residues. Between the trimmed V and J ends, which lost 4 bases and 6 bases, there was a span of 9 bases. The V gene's germline CDR1 is MRHNA and CDR2 SNTAGT. The CDR3 sequence: CASSGGSNGYTF. The CDR3 DNA reads as TGTGCCAGCAGTGGCGGGTCTAATGGCTACACCTTC.

As DNA, the CDR3 is TGTGCCAGCTCACCCAATCTCGGGACAGGGGCGTCTGATGGCTACACCTTC. Translated: CASSPNLGTGASDGYTF. The rearrangement links TRBV18 to TRBJ1-2, with 10 nucleotides matching TRBD1. In germline, CDR1 is KGHSH, CDR2 LQKENI. The CDR3 contains 17 residues. The ends lost 3 bases at V and 6 bases at J; junction bases unmatched: 13.

The chain carries TRBV7-2 and TRBJ2-3; D might be TRBD2 (6 bases). Trimming cost V 9 bases and J 0 bases, with 13 bases left between them. Germline CDR1 is SGHTA and CDR2 is FQGNSA. The CDR3 runs 14 residues. This CDR3 reads CASRAGTSTDTQYF. The CDR3 region has the DNA TGTGCCAGTAGAGCCGGGACTAGCACAGATACGCAGTATTTT.

This clone was found a few times. The chain joins TRBV19 to TRBJ1-5; no clear D gene. The CDR3 extends over 15 amino acids. CDR1 is LNHDA and CDR2 is SQIVND in the germline V gene (reference sequence). The germline V and J ends were trimmed by 7 bases and 1 base, with 14 bases remaining between them. The CDR3 region is CASKSALGSNQPQHF. CDR3 coding DNA: TGTGCCAGTAAGTCAGCTTTGGGGAGCAATCAGCCCCAGCATTTT.

This clone was picked up one time. V gene TRBV3-1 (or the pseudogene TRBV3-2) combines with J gene TRBJ1-3, with no clear D. CDR3 length: 12 amino acids. Germline V lookup: CDR1 LGHDT, CDR2 YNNKEL (reference sequence). Trimming took 2 bases from V and 9 from J, leaving 8 bases between them. The CDR3 DNA follows: TGTGCCAGCAGCCAAACCCCAGGCACCATATATTTT. It specifies CASSQTPGTIYF.

V usage is TRBV19 and J usage is TRBJ1-1; a possible D gene is TRBD1 (6 bases). Germline V gives CDR1 LNHDA, CDR2 SQIVND (reference sequence). Trimming removed 4 bases from V and 1 base from J, with 10 bases in between. The CDR3 length is 14 residues. CDR3 loop: CASSSRDKNTEAFF. The CDR3, as DNA: TGTGCCAGTAGTAGCCGGGACAAGAACACTGAAGCTTTCTTT. The full variable domain, in which reference TRBV19 and TRBJ1-1 provide the parts outside the CDR3, is DGGITQSPKYLFRKEGQNVTLSCEQNLNHDAMYWYRQDPGQGLRLIYYSQIVNDFQKGDIAEGYSVSREKKESFPLTVTSAQKNPTAFYLCASSSRDKNTEAFFGQGTRLTVV.

The gene calls are TRBV13 and TRBJ1-1; 11 bases align to TRBD1. Germline assignment: CDR1 PRHDT and CDR2 FYEKMQ (reference sequence). Trimming removed 4 bases from V and 11 bases from J; junction bases left unmatched: 9. This CDR3 is 14 amino acids long. The CDR3 DNA reads as TGTGCCAGCAGCTCCCTTGGACAGGGGGCAAGGGCTTTCTTT. Protein product: CASSSLGQGARAFF.

The V and J genes are TRBV5-4 and TRBJ2-3, with D perhaps matching TRBD2 (5 bases). The germline V and J ends were trimmed by 2 bases and 2 bases, with 12 bases remaining between them. Germline CDR1 is SGHNT and CDR2 is YYREEE (reference sequence). CDR3 length: 15 residues. CDR3 sequence: CASSLASRHTDTQYF. The CDR3 DNA sequence: TGTGCCAGCAGCTTAGCTAGCAGACACACAGATACGCAGTATTTT.

V gene TRBV6-5 combines with J gene TRBJ2-2; no clear D. Germline V gene sequence: CDR1 MNHEY, CDR2 SVGAGI. Trimming removed 5 bases at V and 4 bases at J, with 11 bases between. CDR3 length: 14 residues. Here the CDR3 DNA reads TGTGCCAGCAGTCCCAGACCGGCCACCGGGGAGCTGTTTTTT. Its protein product is CASSPRPATGELFF.

This chain joins TRBV4-1 and TRBJ2-1, with D unclear. CDR3 size: 16 residues. V was trimmed by 1 base and J by 1 base, leaving 11 bases between them. Germline V gene sequence: CDR1 MGHRA, CDR2 YSYEKL. This chain's CDR3 is CASSQVDLVSYNEQFF. The CDR3 DNA reads TGCGCCAGCAGCCAAGTAGACTTAGTTTCCTACAATGAGCAGTTCTTC.

The genes are TRBV27 and TRBJ1-5; D is unclear. The V and J ends lost 3 bases and 4 bases respectively, with 7 bases between them. This CDR3 region has 13 residues. Germline V gene data show CDR1 as MNHEY and CDR2 as SMNVEV (reference sequence). CDR3 bases: TGTGCCAGCAGTTTGCGGCCGAATCAGCCCCAGCATTTT. Its translation: CASSLRPNQPQHF.

A single count supports this clone. The chain carries TRBV6-2 or TRBV6-3 and TRBJ1-4; D is undetermined. Germline CDR1 reads MNHEY; CDR2 reads SVGEGT. The CDR3 is 14 amino acids. Trimming stripped 5 bases from V and 8 bases from J, with 15 bases between. CDR3 in DNA: TGTGCCAGCAGTGACGGAGGACTTAGCGAAAAACTGTTTTTT. Residues: CASSDGGLSEKLFF.

For the CDR3, the DNA is TGTGCCAGCAGCTTGACACAAGAGACCCAGTACTTC. Its translation is CASSLTQETQYF. The chain uses TRBV5-4 and TRBJ2-5; D gene uncertain. The length of the CDR3 is 12 residues. Germline loops: CDR1 SGHNT, CDR2 YYREEE (reference sequence). The V end lost 1 base, the J end lost 2 bases, and 3 bases lay between the germline ends.

With respect to this clone: Other DNA sequences in the same sample also yield this CDR3. V and J are TRBV29-1 and TRBJ1-1; D is possibly TRBD1 (5 bases). The CDR3 consists of 14 residues. V was shortened by 1 base and J by 5 bases, with 14 bases between the two germline ends. Germline-derived CDR1 and CDR2 are SQVTM and ANQGSEA. The CDR3 DNA reads as TGCAGCGTTGAAGGCGGGCAGGGAGCAACTGAAGCTTTCTTT. Its translation: CSVEGGQGATEAFF.

The CDR3 region is CASSQGTGSGGTEAFF. The CDR3 nucleotides are TGTGCCAGCAGCCAAGGGACAGGGTCAGGAGGGACTGAAGCTTTCTTT. The chain recombines TRBV3-1 (or the pseudogene TRBV3-2) with TRBJ1-1; 8 nucleotides line up with TRBD1. The germline V gene encodes CDR1 LGHDT and CDR2 YNNKEL (reference sequence). This CDR3 is built from 16 residues. The J segment lost 5 bases and the V segment lost 1 base, leaving 9 bases of the junction unmatched.

The chain employs TRBV29-1 and TRBJ1-2, with D maybe TRBD1 (5 bases). The V gene's germline CDR1 is SQVTM and CDR2 ANQGSEA. Trimming took off 4 bases at V and 6 bases at J, with 12 bases between the two ends. The CDR3 is 12 residues long. The CDR3 sequence is CSVGGVGDGYTF. DNA for the CDR3: TGCAGCGTTGGGGGGGTCGGGGATGGCTACACCTTC.

The chain links TRBV18 to TRBJ1-6, with 10 bases aligning to TRBD1. The V and J ends lost 3 bases and 3 bases, in that order; junction bases with no gene match: 5. CDR1 KGHSH and CDR2 LQKENI come from the germline V gene. This CDR3 contains 17 residues. CDR3 DNA: TGTGCCAGCTCACCCTCGACAGGGGGCGGCTATAATTCACCCCTCCACTTT. It encodes CASSPSTGGGYNSPLHF.

The V call is TRBV7-9, the J call TRBJ1-6; 7 nucleotides line up with TRBD1. With V trimmed by 1 base and J by 9 bases, 3 bases remained unmatched. Germline V gene sequence: CDR1 SEHNR, CDR2 FQNEAQ (reference sequence). This CDR3 has 14 amino acids. The CDR3, as DNA: TGTGCCAGCAGCTTAGGGGACAGAGTTTCACCCCTCCACTTT. Amino acids: CASSLGDRVSPLHF.

V usage is TRBV29-1 and J usage is TRBJ2-5; D remains ambiguous. The V end lost 4 bases, the J end lost 5 bases, and 11 bases lay between the germline ends. Germline V gene sequence: CDR1 SQVTM, CDR2 ANQGSEA. The CDR3 length is 12 residues. CDR3 coding DNA: TGCAGCGTTGTTACGGGCTCGGAGACCCAGTACTTC. Its protein product is CSVVTGSETQYF.

V usage is TRBV5-4 and J usage is TRBJ2-1; D perhaps matches TRBD2 (6 bases). There are 17 residues in the CDR3. Germline CDR1 SGHNT, CDR2 YYREEE (reference sequence). Trimming took off 4 bases at V and 7 bases at J, with 24 bases between the two ends. CDR3: CASSHDLAGNLGNEQFF. The CDR3 bases are TGTGCCAGCAGCCACGATTTGGCGGGGAATCTGGGAAATGAGCAGTTCTTC.

V usage is TRBV21-1 and J usage is TRBJ2-3; TRBD1 is the table's D call and was not checked against the DNA. TRBV21-1 is tagged as a pseudogene. This CDR3 spans 16 amino acids. CDR3 residues: CASIKRGTGFMDTQYF. The CDR3 DNA reads TGTGCCAGCATTAAAAGGGGTACAGGCTTTATGGATACGCAGTATTTT.

This rearrangement joins TRBV30 to TRBJ2-1; 12 bases line up with TRBD2. From germline, CDR1 is GTSNPN and CDR2 SVGIG (reference sequence). Germline trimming cut 0 bases from V and 7 bases from J; bases unmatched to any gene: 7. The CDR3 totals 16 residues. In DNA form, the CDR3 reads TGTGCCTGGAGTGTACAATTGACTAGCGGGAGAAATGAGCAGTTCTTC. It translates to CAWSVQLTSGRNEQFF.

This chain uses TRBV6-5 with TRBJ1-1; TRBD1 might be the D (6 bases). Per germline, CDR1 MNHEY and CDR2 SVGAGI. V was shortened by 6 bases and J by 4 bases, with 15 bases between the two germline ends. This CDR3 region has 14 residues. The CDR3 DNA sequence: TGTGCCAGCAGCCGACAGGCAAGGTTCACTGAAGCTTTCTTT. This encodes CASSRQARFTEAFF.

Only a few counts were recorded for this clone. V is TRBV27 and J is TRBJ1-2, with D unresolved. The CDR3 totals 13 residues. Deletions cut 5 bases from V and 2 bases from J, with 9 bases between. Germline V gene sequence: CDR1 MNHEY, CDR2 SMNVEV (reference sequence). The chain's CDR3 is CASSDGPNYGYTF. The CDR3 DNA is TGTGCCAGCAGTGACGGTCCAAACTATGGCTACACCTTC.

The V call is TRBV7-2, the J call TRBJ1-1; 9 bases are shared with TRBD1. Trimming took 5 bases from V and 6 from J; bases not matched to a gene: 10. CDR1 and CDR2 (germline): SGHTA, FQGNSA. The CDR3 loop spans 15 amino acids. DNA of the CDR3: TGTGCCAGCAGCAAGCCGGGACAGGGAAGGGCTGAAGCTTTCTTT. Its translation is CASSKPGQGRAEAFF.